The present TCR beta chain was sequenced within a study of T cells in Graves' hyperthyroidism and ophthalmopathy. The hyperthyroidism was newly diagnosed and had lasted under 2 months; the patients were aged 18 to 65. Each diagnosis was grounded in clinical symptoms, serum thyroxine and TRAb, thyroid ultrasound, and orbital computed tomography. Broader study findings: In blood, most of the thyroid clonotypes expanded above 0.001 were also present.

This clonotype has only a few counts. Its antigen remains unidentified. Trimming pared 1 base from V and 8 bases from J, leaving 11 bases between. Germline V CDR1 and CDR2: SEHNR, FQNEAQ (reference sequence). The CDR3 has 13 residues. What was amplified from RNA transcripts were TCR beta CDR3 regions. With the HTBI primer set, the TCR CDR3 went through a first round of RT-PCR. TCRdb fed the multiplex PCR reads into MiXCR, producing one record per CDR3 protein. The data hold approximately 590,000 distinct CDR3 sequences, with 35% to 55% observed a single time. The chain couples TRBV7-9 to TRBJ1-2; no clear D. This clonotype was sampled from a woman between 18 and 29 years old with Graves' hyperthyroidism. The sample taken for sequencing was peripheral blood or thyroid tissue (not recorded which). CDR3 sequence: CASSLDGFSGYTF. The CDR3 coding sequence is TGTGCCAGCAGCTTAGACGGCTTCTCCGGCTACACCTTC.